One and the same sample provided the 24 T cell receptor beta chains below, sequenced in a study of long-term antiretroviral therapy in people with HIV. The authors ran the immunoSEQ assay, v3.0, at survey level. TCRdb keeps only in-frame clones here, not all; method: immunoSEQ multiplex PCR. Of tens of thousands of clones in the sample, 80% to 85% are singletons; the top ten hold 23%. The sequenced sample was unsorted PBMCs, obtained 0.4 years after starting antiretroviral therapy. The receptors stem from a man aged 45-65 years with HIV.

This clone is categorized as medium-sized (0.01 to 0.1%). V is TRBV2 and J is TRBJ1-2; possible D gene TRBD1, 5 bases. The CDR3 sequence is 14 residues long. Trimming cost V 8 bases and J 4 bases, with 17 bases left between them. Per germline, CDR1 SNHLY and CDR2 FYNNEI. The CDR3 DNA is TGTGCCAGCGGGTTAGAGGGGCACAGCTATGGCTACACCTTC. Its translation is CASGLEGHSYGYTF.

The chain employs TRBV7-2 and TRBJ1-2; D is ambiguous. Germline loops: CDR1 SGHTA, CDR2 FQGNSA. The V end lost 4 bases, the J end lost 6 bases, and 15 bases lay between the germline ends. This CDR3 contains 14 residues. The DNA for the CDR3 is TGTGCCAGCAGCTCCCGGACGGCTCCGAATGGCTACACCTTC. It encodes CASSSRTAPNGYTF.

This clone appeared a single time. The chain recombines TRBV2 with TRBJ2-1, with 8 bases identical to TRBD1. With 2 bases clipped from V and 6 bases from J, the junction kept 6 bases outside the gene matches. The CDR3 covers 15 residues. Germline V gene sequence: CDR1 SNHLY, CDR2 FYNNEI. The CDR3 reads CASSESQGAGNEQFF. In nucleotides, the CDR3 is TGTGCCAGCAGTGAAAGCCAGGGGGCGGGCAATGAGCAGTTCTTC. Filled out from reference TRBV2 and TRBJ2-1, the complete variable domain reads EPEVTQTPSHQVTQMGQEVILRCVPISNHLYFYWYRQILGQKVEFLVSFYNNEISEKSEIFDDQFSVERPDGSNFTLKIRSTKLEDSAMYFCASSESQGAGNEQFFGPGTRLTVL.

The J gene is TRBJ1-1, the V gene TRBV28; unclear D gene. Trimming shortened V by 5 bases and J by 5 bases, and 15 bases separated the two germline ends. The CDR3 covers 14 residues. CDR1 is MDHEN and CDR2 is SYDVKM in the germline V gene. CDR3 DNA: TGTGCCAGCAGTCTCCCCTCCGGTATGACTGAAGCTTTCTTT. The encoded protein is CASSLPSGMTEAFF.

The chain joins TRBV5-1 to TRBJ1-1; D gene ambiguous. Trimming removed 1 base from V and 2 bases from J, with 12 bases in between. CDR3 length: 15 amino acids. CDR1 is SGHRS and CDR2 is YFSETQ in the germline V gene. DNA for the CDR3: TGCGCCAGCAGCTTGAGAAACAGCCGAAACACTGAAGCTTTCTTT. It yields the protein CASSLRNSRNTEAFF. The whole variable domain, remainder taken from reference TRBV5-1 and TRBJ1-1, is KAGVTQTPRYLIKTRGQQVTLSCSPISGHRSVSWYQQTPGQGLQFLFEYFSETQRNKGNFPGRFSGRQFSNSRSEMNVSTLELGDSALYLCASSLRNSRNTEAFFGQGTRLTVV.

V is TRBV5-5 and J is TRBJ2-1; D not certain. The CDR3 has 14 residues. CDR1 and CDR2 (germline): SGHKS, YYEKEE (reference sequence). Trimming pared 0 bases from V and 8 bases from J, leaving 12 bases between. The CDR3: CASSLVATIHEQFF. Here the CDR3 DNA reads TGTGCCAGCAGCTTGGTGGCCACGATCCATGAGCAGTTCTTC.

The V call is TRBV18, the J call TRBJ1-5; no clear D gene. Germline CDR1 is KGHSH and CDR2 is LQKENI. The CDR3 spans 14 residues. Deletions cut 4 bases from V and 2 bases from J, with 9 bases between. The CDR3 spells CASSQGIGNQPQHF. Here the CDR3 DNA reads TGTGCCAGCTCACAAGGGATAGGCAATCAGCCCCAGCATTTT.

The chain employs TRBV18 and TRBJ1-1; possible D gene TRBD1, 5 bases. The germline CDR1 and CDR2 sequences are KGHSH and LQKENI. This CDR3 region has 14 residues. V lost 6 bases, J lost 6 bases, and 17 bases lay in between. CDR3 DNA sequence: TGTGCCAGCTCCCCCACAGGAGGCAGCCCTGAAGCTTTCTTT. It encodes CASSPTGGSPEAFF.

The rearrangement links TRBV18 to TRBJ2-5; D is uncertain. V dropped 0 bases and J dropped 5 bases, with 13 bases sitting between them. This CDR3 is built from 15 residues. Germline CDR1 KGHSH, CDR2 LQKENI. The CDR3 loop is CASSPPSGLKETQYF. CDR3 in DNA: TGTGCCAGCTCACCACCGTCAGGTCTCAAGGAGACCCAGTACTTC. Full variable domain (missing parts from reference TRBV18 and TRBJ2-5): NAGVMQNPRHLVRRRGQEARLRCSPMKGHSHVYWYRQLPEEGLKFMVYLQKENIIDESGMPKERFSAEFPKEGPSILRIQQVVRGDSAAYFCASSPPSGLKETQYFGPGTRLLVL.

The gene calls are TRBV7-3 and TRBJ2-7, with D possibly called TRBD1 or TRBD2 (5 bases each). Trimming took 5 bases from V and 4 from J, leaving 15 bases between them. Germline CDR1 SGHTA, CDR2 FQGTGA. There are 14 residues in the CDR3. The DNA of the CDR3 is TGTGCCAGCAGCCAAACCGGGGCCCTTTACGAGCAGTACTTC. Its translation is CASSQTGALYEQYF. Based on the CDR3 plus reference TRBV7-3 and TRBJ2-7, the full variable domain is GAGVSQTPSNKVTEKGKYVELRCDPISGHTALYWYRQSLGQGPEFLIYFQGTGAADDSGLPNDRFFAVRPEGSVSTLKIQRTERGDSAVYLCASSQTGALYEQYFGPGTRLTVT.

The chain couples TRBV27 to TRBJ2-7, with TRBD2 matching over 7 bases. Trimming removed 6 bases from V and 3 bases from J; junction bases left unmatched: 5. This CDR3 contains 13 residues. Looked up from germline, CDR1 is MNHEY and CDR2 is SMNVEV (reference sequence). The CDR3 region has the DNA TGTGCCAGCAGCGGGGGGATGAACTACGAGCAGTACTTC. Its translation is CASSGGMNYEQYF.

The chain employs TRBV5-1 and TRBJ2-7, with D possibly TRBD1 on 5 matching bases. V lost 5 bases, J lost 0 bases, and 12 bases lay in between. Germline V gene data show CDR1 as SGHRS and CDR2 as YFSETQ. CDR3 length: 14 amino acids. The CDR3 loop is CASREPDNSYEQYF. The CDR3 DNA reads as TGCGCCAGCAGGGAACCGGACAACTCCTACGAGCAGTACTTC.

This chain links TRBV4-1 with TRBJ2-6; 7 positions agree with TRBD1. Germline CDR1 MGHRA, CDR2 YSYEKL. The CDR3 loop spans 18 amino acids. V lost 1 base to trimming and J lost 0 bases; unmatched junction nucleotides: 6. CDR3 sequence reads: CASSQVPGQSSGANVLTF. The CDR3 coding sequence is TGCGCCAGCAGCCAAGTACCGGGACAGAGCTCTGGGGCCAACGTCCTGACTTTC.

The chain uses TRBV18 and TRBJ1-1; 10 nucleotides agree with TRBD1. Germline values: CDR1 KGHSH, CDR2 LQKENI. The junction had 5 bases not matched to a gene; V was cut back by 6 bases and J by 4 bases. The CDR3 loop spans 14 amino acids. The CDR3 DNA is TGTGCCAGCTCTCCCTGGACAGGGGGCACTGAAGCTTTCTTT. Protein sequence: CASSPWTGGTEAFF.

The chain joins TRBV7-9 to TRBJ1-2, with 8 positions matching TRBD1. The CDR3 runs to 15 residues. The trim removed 5 bases at V and 5 bases at J, leaving 10 bases unmatched. The V gene's germline CDR1 is SEHNR and CDR2 FQNEAQ (reference sequence). For the CDR3, the DNA is TGTGCCAGCAGCCCTGGACAGGGTAGGAGGTATGGCTACACCTTC. As protein: CASSPGQGRRYGYTF.

The V call is TRBV30, the J call TRBJ1-2; D not certain. CDR1 is GTSNPN, CDR2 SVGIG, per germline (reference sequence). V was pared by 4 bases and J by 0 bases, with 3 bases between. The CDR3 is 11 residues long. CDR3 loop: CAWNANYGYTF. The CDR3 DNA follows: TGTGCCTGGAACGCTAACTATGGCTACACCTTC. Combining the CDR3 with reference TRBV30 and TRBJ1-2 gives the whole variable domain SQTIHQWPATLVQPVGSPLSLECTVEGTSNPNLYWYRQAAGRGLQLLFYSVGIGQISSEVPQNLSASRPQDRQFILSSKKLLLSDSGFYLCAWNANYGYTFGSGTRLTVV.

The chain has TRBV30 and TRBJ1-5, with 10 bases fitting TRBD1. The CDR3 has 17 residues. The germline gives CDR1 GTSNPN, CDR2 SVGIG (reference sequence). The trim removed 3 bases at V and 2 bases at J, leaving 10 bases unmatched. The CDR3 DNA reads as TGTGCCTGGAGCCGGGACAGGGGCGAGGGGGGCAATCAGCCCCAGCATTTT. It is translated as CAWSRDRGEGGNQPQHF.

V and J are TRBV19 and TRBJ2-7, with D maybe TRBD1 (6 bases). Per germline, CDR1 LNHDA and CDR2 SQIVND (reference sequence). The V end was cut by 6 bases, the J end by 0 bases, with 9 bases between. The CDR3 is made up of 13 amino acids. The CDR3 bases are TGTGCCAGTAGCAGGGACATCTCCTACGAGCAGTACTTC. Translated, it gives CASSRDISYEQYF.

This chain joins TRBV5-4 and TRBJ2-7; possible D gene TRBD1, 6 bases. The V end was cut by 6 bases, the J end by 11 bases, with 27 bases between. Germline values: CDR1 SGHNT, CDR2 YYREEE (reference sequence). The CDR3 is made up of 15 amino acids. CDR3 coding DNA: TGTGCCAGCACCAACCCAGGGGCCCCAACACTCCACGAGTACTTC. It translates to CASTNPGAPTLHEYF.

This rearrangement joins TRBV5-4 to TRBJ2-1, with 7 bases identical to TRBD1. CDR3 length: 17 amino acids. Germline-derived CDR1 and CDR2 are SGHNT and YYREEE (reference sequence). Trimming took 0 bases from V and 6 from J; bases not matched to a gene: 12. The DNA for the CDR3 is TGTGCCAGCAGCTTGGCCGGACACAGGGGAAGGAGCAATGAGCAGTTCTTC. Translating it yields CASSLAGHRGRSNEQFF.

The chain joins TRBV9 to TRBJ1-2, with a tentative D call TRBD1 (6 bases). There are 17 residues in the CDR3. V lost 3 bases to trimming and J lost 4 bases, with 22 bases between them. Germline V gene data show CDR1 as SGDLS and CDR2 as YYNGEE. DNA of the CDR3: TGTGCCAGCAGCGCGACCCCAACAGGGAGGGGAGGCTATGGCTACACCTTC. Amino acids: CASSATPTGRGGYGYTF.

The chain employs TRBV7-8 and TRBJ2-3, with 8 bases fitting TRBD1. V lost 4 bases, J lost 1 base, and 7 bases stayed unmatched. CDR3 length: 16 residues. The germline gives CDR1 SGHVS, CDR2 FQNEAQ. The CDR3 region has the DNA TGTGCCAGCAGCTCAACAGGGGGTGGTGGCACAGATACGCAGTATTTT. Its protein product is CASSSTGGGGTDTQYF.

The chain uses TRBV10-1 and TRBJ2-1; D is uncertain. V lost 3 bases to trimming and J lost 8 bases, with 11 bases between them. This CDR3 has 13 amino acids. Germline CDR1 WNHNN, CDR2 SYGVQD (reference sequence). This CDR3 is CASSEPDRDEQFF. CDR3 bases: TGCGCCAGCAGTGAACCCGATAGAGATGAGCAGTTCTTC.

The chain carries TRBV10-3 and TRBJ1-6; D is unresolved. Germline values: CDR1 ENHRY, CDR2 SYGVKD. The V gene lost 11 bases and the J gene lost 4 bases, with 15 bases spanning the gap. The CDR3 consists of 14 residues. The CDR3 protein is CASRQPNYNSPLHF. CDR3 in DNA: TGTGCCTCGCGGCAGCCCAATTATAATTCACCCCTCCACTTT.